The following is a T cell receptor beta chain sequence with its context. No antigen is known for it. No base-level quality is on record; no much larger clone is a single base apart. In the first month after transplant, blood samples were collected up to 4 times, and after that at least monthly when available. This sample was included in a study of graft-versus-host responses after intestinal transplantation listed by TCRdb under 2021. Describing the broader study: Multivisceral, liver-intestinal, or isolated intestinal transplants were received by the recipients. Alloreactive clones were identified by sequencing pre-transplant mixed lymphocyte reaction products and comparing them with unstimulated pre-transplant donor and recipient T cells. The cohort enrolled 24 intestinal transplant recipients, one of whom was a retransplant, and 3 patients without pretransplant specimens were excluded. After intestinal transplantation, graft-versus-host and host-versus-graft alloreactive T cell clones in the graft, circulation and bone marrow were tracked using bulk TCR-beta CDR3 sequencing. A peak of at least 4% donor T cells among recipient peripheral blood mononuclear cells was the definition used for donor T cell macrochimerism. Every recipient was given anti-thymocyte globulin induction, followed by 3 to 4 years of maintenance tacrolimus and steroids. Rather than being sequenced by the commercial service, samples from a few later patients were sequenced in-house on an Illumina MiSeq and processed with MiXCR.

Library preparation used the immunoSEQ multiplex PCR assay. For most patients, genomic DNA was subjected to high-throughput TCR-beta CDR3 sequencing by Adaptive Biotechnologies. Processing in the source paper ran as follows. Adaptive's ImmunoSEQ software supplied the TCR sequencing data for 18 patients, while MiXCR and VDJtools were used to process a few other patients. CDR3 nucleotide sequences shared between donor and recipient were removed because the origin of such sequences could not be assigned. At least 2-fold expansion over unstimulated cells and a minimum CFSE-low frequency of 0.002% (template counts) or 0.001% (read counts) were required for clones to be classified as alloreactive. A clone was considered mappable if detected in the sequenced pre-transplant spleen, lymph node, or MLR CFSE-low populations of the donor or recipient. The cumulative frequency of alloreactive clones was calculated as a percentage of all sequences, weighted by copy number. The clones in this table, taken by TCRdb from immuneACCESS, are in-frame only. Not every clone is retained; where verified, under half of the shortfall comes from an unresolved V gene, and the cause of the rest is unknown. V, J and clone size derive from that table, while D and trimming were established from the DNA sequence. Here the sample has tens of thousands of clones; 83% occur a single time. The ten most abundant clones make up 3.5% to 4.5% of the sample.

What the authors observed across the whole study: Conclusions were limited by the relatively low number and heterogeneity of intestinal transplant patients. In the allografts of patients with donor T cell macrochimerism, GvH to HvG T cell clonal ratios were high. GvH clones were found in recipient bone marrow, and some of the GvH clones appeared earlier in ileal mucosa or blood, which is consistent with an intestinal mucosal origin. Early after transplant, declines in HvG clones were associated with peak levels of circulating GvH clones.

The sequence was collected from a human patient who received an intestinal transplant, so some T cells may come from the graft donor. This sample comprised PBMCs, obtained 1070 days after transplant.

This receptor carries the CDR3 CASSLAGQGGSYEQYF. In nucleotides, the sequence is TGTGCCAGCAGCTTGGCCGGACAGGGGGGATCCTACGAGCAGTACTTC. Here the chain combines TRBV5-4 and TRBJ2-7; 10 bases in the middle match TRBD1. The CDR3, from cysteine to phenylalanine, totals 16 residues. The sequence is cut down to CDR3 DNA, 48 bases in frame from base 1. Trimming accounts for 0 bases at V and 1 base at J, while the number of junction bases matched to no gene is 4. CDR1 SGHNT and CDR2 YYREEE were looked up in the germline V gene (reference sequence).